The 28 T cell receptor beta chains below come from one sample, sequenced in a study of blood T cells in healthy people across ages. The second PCR ran about 6 to 11 cycles with a sample-barcoded 5' primer and J-beta primers. Each CDR3 protein is one row after TCRdb ran MiXCR on the 5' RACE reads. The table records hundreds of thousands of distinct CDR3 sequences, 21% of them present only once. The sample taken for sequencing was blood. The receptors shown here come from a man aged 70 or older in good health.

This clonotype was detected only a few times. The chain employs TRBV5-1 and TRBJ2-5, with a possible D match to TRBD1 (6 bases). Looked up from germline, CDR1 is SGHRS and CDR2 is YFSETQ. The CDR3 runs to 13 residues. Trimming pared 0 bases from V and 6 bases from J, leaving 9 bases between. As DNA, the CDR3 is TGCGCCAGCAGCTTGGTGGGGACACAGACCCAGTACTTC. Protein product: CASSLVGTQTQYF.

This chain links TRBV6-1 with TRBJ2-1, with TRBD2 identical over 7 bases. Losses at the gene ends were 0 bases for V and 7 bases for J; bases not matched to a gene: 6. This CDR3 region has 15 residues. The germline V gene encodes CDR1 MNHNS and CDR2 SASEGT. The CDR3, as DNA: TGTGCCAGCAGTGAAGCCTTGGGGAGGGTGAATGAGCAGTTCTTC. Translation: CASSEALGRVNEQFF.

The sample holds a few counts of this clonotype. The chain joins TRBV28 to TRBJ2-2; TRBD1 might be the D (6 bases). The CDR3 sequence is 12 residues long. V lost 6 bases, J lost 6 bases, and 8 bases lay in between. Germline values: CDR1 MDHEN, CDR2 SYDVKM. CDR3 in amino acids: CASRRTAGELFF. The DNA for the CDR3 is TGTGCCAGCAGGAGGACAGCCGGGGAGCTGTTTTTT.

The chain joins TRBV19 to TRBJ2-2, with D unresolved. The germline V gene encodes CDR1 LNHDA and CDR2 SQIVND (reference sequence). Trimming left V 5 bases short and J 5 bases short, with 9 bases between. The CDR3 covers 13 residues. CDR3 in amino acids: CASSSQRTGELFF. CDR3 DNA sequence: TGTGCCAGTAGTTCGCAGAGGACCGGGGAGCTGTTTTTT. Full variable domain (outside the CDR3, taken from reference TRBV19 and TRBJ2-2): DGGITQSPKYLFRKEGQNVTLSCEQNLNHDAMYWYRQDPGQGLRLIYYSQIVNDFQKGDIAEGYSVSREKKESFPLTVTSAQKNPTAFYLCASSSQRTGELFFGEGSRLTVL.

Only a few counts were recorded for this clonotype. The chain employs TRBV12-3 or TRBV12-4 and TRBJ1-3; no definite D call. The CDR3 has 11 residues. V was shortened by 7 bases and J by 8 bases, with 9 bases between the two germline ends. CDR3 protein: CASTPRDTIYF. CDR3 coding DNA: TGTGCCAGCACCCCCCGGGACACCATATATTTT.

This clonotype was found a few times. The chain is built from TRBV18 and TRBJ2-5, with D maybe TRBD1 (6 bases). The CDR3 has 15 amino acids. Germline CDR1 KGHSH, CDR2 LQKENI. V lost 6 bases, J lost 4 bases, and 18 bases lay in between. This CDR3 is CASSHSGESVETQYF. CDR3 in DNA: TGTGCCAGCTCGCACTCAGGGGAATCCGTAGAGACCCAGTACTTC.

The chain recombines TRBV5-6 with TRBJ2-1; D uncertain. The CDR3 consists of 13 residues. Germline values: CDR1 SGHDT, CDR2 YYEEEE. V lost 4 bases and J lost 9, with 14 bases in between. The CDR3 is CASSRPASREQFF. The CDR3 DNA follows: TGTGCCAGCAGCCGTCCTGCCAGTCGTGAGCAGTTCTTC. The whole variable domain, filled in from reference TRBV5-6 and TRBJ2-1, reads DAGVTQSPTHLIKTRGQQVTLRCSPKSGHDTVSWYQQALGQGPQFIFQYYEEEERQRGNFPDRFSGHQFPNYSSELNVNALLLGDSALYLCASSRPASREQFFGPGTRLTVL.

V usage is TRBV20-1 and J usage is TRBJ2-1; D not resolved. In germline, CDR1 is DFQATT, CDR2 SNEGSKA (reference sequence). This CDR3 is built from 12 residues. The V and J ends lost 3 bases and 8 bases respectively, with 11 bases between them. The CDR3 loop is CSASVPSDEQFF. In nucleotides, the CDR3 is TGCAGTGCTAGTGTCCCGAGCGATGAGCAGTTCTTC.

This clonotype was detected only a few times. V is TRBV12-5 and J is TRBJ2-5; D remains unclear. CDR1 LGHNT and CDR2 FRNRAP come from the germline V gene. The CDR3 extends over 13 amino acids. V dropped 1 base and J dropped 3 bases, with 6 bases sitting between them. CDR3 loop: CASGLGLEETQYF. CDR3 bases: TGTGCTAGTGGTTTGGGACTCGAAGAGACCCAGTACTTC.

The chain couples TRBV9 to TRBJ2-4; D is possibly TRBD1 (5 bases). Germline CDR1 SGDLS, CDR2 YYNGEE. CDR3 length: 16 amino acids. V shed 0 bases and J shed 7 bases, with 17 bases lying between them. The CDR3 spells CASSVGIGQGQNIQYF. The DNA of the CDR3 is TGTGCCAGCAGCGTAGGAATAGGGCAGGGTCAGAACATTCAGTACTTC. Based on the CDR3 plus reference TRBV9 and TRBJ2-4, the full variable domain is DSGVTQTPKHLITATGQRVTLRCSPRSGDLSVYWYQQSLDQGLQFLIQYYNGEERAKGNILERFSAQQFPDLHSELNLSSLELGDSALYFCASSVGIGQGQNIQYFGAGTRLSVL.

In this sample, this clonotype turned up a few times. The chain is built from TRBV2 and TRBJ2-1; D is undetermined. Germline V CDR1 and CDR2: SNHLY, FYNNEI. V was pared by 11 bases and J by 0 bases, with 11 bases between. This CDR3 comprises 13 residues. In nucleotides, the CDR3 is TGTGCCGGGCCCCAGAGCTCCTACAATGAGCAGTTCTTC. This codes for CAGPQSSYNEQFF.

The chain has TRBV7-2 and TRBJ1-4; TRBD1 aligns across 7 bases. In germline, CDR1 is SGHTA, CDR2 FQGNSA. The ends lost 4 bases at V and 2 bases at J; junction bases unmatched: 4. This CDR3 is built from 15 residues. The CDR3 protein is CASSSGTVTNEKLFF. The CDR3 DNA sequence: TGTGCCAGCAGCTCGGGGACAGTCACTAATGAAAAACTGTTTTTT.

This clonotype turned up a few times. The J gene is TRBJ2-2, the V gene TRBV14, with unresolved D. Per germline, CDR1 SGHDN and CDR2 FVKESK. V was shortened by 2 bases and J by 7 bases, with 8 bases between the two germline ends. The CDR3 covers 13 residues. For the CDR3, the DNA is TGTGCCAGCAGCCAACAACGGGTCGGGGAGCTGTTTTTT. It is translated as CASSQQRVGELFF. The whole variable domain, remainder taken from reference TRBV14 and TRBJ2-2, is EAGVTQFPSHSVIEKGQTVTLRCDPISGHDNLYWYRRVMGKEIKFLLHFVKESKQDESGMPNNRFLAERTGGTYSTLKVQPAELEDSGVYFCASSQQRVGELFFGEGSRLTVL.

Worth noting for this clonotype: A read error is likely, as this CDR3 ends without the conserved phenylalanine or tryptophan. This chain's CDR3 is CASSHMGARDTQYL. CDR3 DNA sequence: TGTGCCAGCAGCCACATGGGAGCGAGAGATACGCAGTATCTT. The rearrangement uses TRBV28 and TRBJ2-3, with D possibly being TRBD2 (5 bases). This CDR3 is built from 14 residues. V lost 6 bases to trimming and J lost 5 bases, with 15 bases between them. Per the germline V gene, CDR1 is MDHEN and CDR2 is SYDVKM.

The CDR3 bases are TGTGCCAGCAGCCAAATGATGGGCGGTTCTGCCGAGCAGTACTTC. Its protein product is CASSQMMGGSAEQYF. V and J are TRBV3-1 and TRBJ2-5; D is unclear. The DNA end favors TRBJ2-7, so the J call may be wrong. The CDR3 is 15 residues long. Germline CDR1 reads LGHDT; CDR2 reads YNNKEL (reference sequence).

This chain joins TRBV29-1 and TRBJ2-5; a possible D gene is TRBD1 (5 bases). Between the trimmed V and J ends, which lost 4 bases and 9 bases, there was a span of 12 bases. The CDR3 is 11 amino acids. Per germline, CDR1 SQVTM and CDR2 ANQGSEA. CDR3 protein: CSVGQGGSQYF. CDR3 sequence (DNA): TGCAGCGTTGGTCAGGGTGGGTCCCAGTACTTC.

This clonotype was counted ten times or more. The J gene is TRBJ1-1, the V gene TRBV5-5, with D possibly TRBD1 on 5 matching bases. Germline V CDR1 and CDR2: SGHKS, YYEKEE (reference sequence). V lost 6 bases, J lost 5 bases, and 14 bases lay in between. CDR3 length: 13 amino acids. The CDR3 bases are TGTGCCAGCAAGGCAGGGCCTTTAACTGAAGCTTTCTTT. Translating gives CASKAGPLTEAFF.

The DNA for the CDR3 is TGCGCCAGCAGCCCTAGGGTAGTTACAGGGGGCATGTATGCGGAATCCCGGGAGCAGTACTTC. It encodes CASSPRVVTGGMYAESREQYF. The V and J genes are TRBV4-3 and TRBJ2-7, with TRBD1 matching over 9 bases. The CDR3 has 21 residues. Germline V gives CDR1 LGHNA, CDR2 YSLEER. With V trimmed by 4 bases and J by 7 bases, 29 bases remained unmatched.

This clonotype has a handful of counts. V usage is TRBV6-2 or TRBV6-3 and J usage is TRBJ2-2; the match to TRBD2 covers 13 bases. This CDR3 has 15 amino acids. Germline CDR1 is MNHEY and CDR2 is SVGEGT. After removal of 8 bases from V and 6 bases from J, the junction contained 6 bases not matched to a gene. CDR3 in DNA: TGTGCCAGCTCCGGACTAGCGGGAGACCCCGGGGAGCTGTTTTTT. Its translation: CASSGLAGDPGELFF.

CDR3 DNA: TGTGCCAGCAGTGACCCTAACAATGAGCAGTTCTTC. Its protein is CASSDPNNEQFF. The V and J genes are TRBV6-2 or TRBV6-3 and TRBJ2-1; the D is unclear. Germline assignment: CDR1 MNHEY and CDR2 SVGEGT. The CDR3 is 12 amino acids. V gave up 5 bases and J gave up 5 bases, with 7 bases separating them.

This chain joins TRBV6-1 and TRBJ2-7, with D tentatively TRBD1 or TRBD2 (6 bases each). The J call is uncertain, as TRBJ2-1 better fits the DNA end. Germline values: CDR1 MNHNS, CDR2 SASEGT. CDR3 length equals 15 residues. The CDR3 here is CASSPPATGADEQFF. DNA for the CDR3: TGTGCCAGCAGTCCCCCAGCAACGGGGGCAGATGAGCAGTTCTTC.

A few counts support this clonotype. This chain links TRBV20-1 with TRBJ2-1; D is uncertain. This CDR3 has 11 amino acids. The germline V and J ends were trimmed by 3 bases and 4 bases, with 4 bases remaining between them. The germline V gene has CDR1 DFQATT and CDR2 SNEGSKA (reference sequence). CDR3 amino acids: CSASVYNEQFF. As DNA, the CDR3 is TGCAGTGCTAGCGTTTACAATGAGCAGTTCTTC.

V gene TRBV7-2 combines with J gene TRBJ2-7; 9 bases line up with TRBD2. Losses at the gene ends were 1 base for V and 6 bases for J; bases not matched to a gene: 4. Germline assignment: CDR1 SGHTA and CDR2 FQGNSA. The CDR3 sequence is 14 residues long. The CDR3 loop reads CASSLGGRGCEQYF. CDR3 nucleotide sequence: TGTGCCAGCAGCTTAGGCGGGAGGGGCTGCGAGCAGTACTTC.

On this clonotype: One junction end does not reproduce the germline sequence, and a read error may be involved. The V and J genes are TRBV3-1 and TRBJ2-1, with 7 positions matching TRBD2. The DNA end favors TRBJ2-5, so the J call may be wrong. Germline assignment: CDR1 LGHDT and CDR2 YNNKEL (reference sequence). The CDR3 runs 16 residues. The chain's CDR3 is CASSQLGGGPREDQYF. The CDR3 DNA reads TGTGCCAGTAGCCAACTTGGGGGAGGGCCAAGAGAAGACCAGTACTTC.

This clonotype was seen only a few times. The V and J genes are TRBV10-3 and TRBJ2-7; 10 bases are shared with TRBD2. This CDR3 has 14 residues. Trimming removed 6 bases from V and 3 bases from J; junction bases left unmatched: 5. CDR1 and CDR2 from the germline V gene are ENHRY and SYGVKD. The chain's CDR3 is CAIRAGTSDYEQYF. As DNA, the CDR3 is TGTGCCATCAGGGCCGGGACTAGCGACTACGAGCAGTACTTC.

The rearrangement links TRBV9 to TRBJ2-1; 7 bases align to TRBD2. Looked up from germline, CDR1 is SGDLS and CDR2 is YYNGEE. Germline trimming cut 0 bases from V and 1 base from J; bases unmatched to any gene: 4. The CDR3 contains 16 residues. The CDR3 DNA is TGTGCCAGCAGCGTAGAAGCGGGAACATCCTACAATGAGCAGTTCTTC. Protein: CASSVEAGTSYNEQFF.

The CDR3 DNA sequence: TGTGCCAGCAGTTACACGTGGACTAGCGGGATTAAGGGAGGCGAGCAGTACTTC. It specifies CASSYTWTSGIKGGEQYF. The rearrangement joins TRBV6-5 to TRBJ2-7; 12 nucleotides align to TRBD2. In germline, CDR1 is MNHEY, CDR2 SVGAGI. Trimming took 2 bases from V and 6 from J; bases not matched to a gene: 14. The CDR3 loop spans 18 amino acids.

In its sample, this clonotype was seen many times. This sequence joins TRBV14 and TRBJ2-2, with a tentative D call TRBD1 (6 bases). From germline, CDR1 is SGHDN and CDR2 FVKESK. The V and J ends lost 2 bases and 3 bases respectively, with 10 bases between them. This CDR3 contains 15 residues. The CDR3 DNA reads TGTGCCAGCAGCCAACAGGGGTCCTACACCGGGGAGCTGTTTTTT. Translation: CASSQQGSYTGELFF.